This note documents a single T cell receptor (beta chain) sequence. Its antigen is currently unknown. The sample belongs to a study of T cell responses to AZD1222 COVID-19 vaccine. Measured with immunoSEQ multiplex PCR; TCRdb has only the in-frame clones, and not every one. Of under 300,000 clones in the sample, over 90% are singletons; the top ten hold 0.5% to 0.7%. Study-wide findings and caveats: At 160-218 and 743-854, vaccine-associated CD4 TCRs were dominant, and they spanned spike.

The sequence derives from an adult in good health. The material sequenced was peripheral blood, taken on day 0 of AZD1222 vaccination.

The CDR3 sequence: CASSRPDVYNEQFF. DNA of the CDR3: TGTGCCAGCAGTCGGCCGGACGTGTACAATGAGCAGTTCTTC. V usage is TRBV2 and J usage is TRBJ2-1; D is ambiguous. The germline CDR1 and CDR2 sequences are SNHLY and FYNNEI. The V end lost 5 bases, the J end lost 4 bases, and 12 bases lay between the germline ends. This CDR3 spans 14 amino acids. Together with reference TRBV2 and TRBJ2-1, the CDR3 gives the full variable domain: EPEVTQTPSHQVTQMGQEVILRCVPISNHLYFYWYRQILGQKVEFLVSFYNNEISEKSEIFDDQFSVERPDGSNFTLKIRSTKLEDSAMYFCASSRPDVYNEQFFGPGTRLTVL.